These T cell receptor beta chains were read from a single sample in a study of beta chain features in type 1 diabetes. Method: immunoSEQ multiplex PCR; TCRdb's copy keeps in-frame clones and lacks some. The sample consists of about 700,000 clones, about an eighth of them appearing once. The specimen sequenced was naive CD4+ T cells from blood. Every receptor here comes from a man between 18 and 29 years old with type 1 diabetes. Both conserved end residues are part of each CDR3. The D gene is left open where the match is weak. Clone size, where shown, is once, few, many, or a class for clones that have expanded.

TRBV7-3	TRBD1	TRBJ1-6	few	TGTGCCAGCAGCCTGGGGACAGGGGACAATTCACCCCTCCACTTT	CASSLGTGDNSPLHF
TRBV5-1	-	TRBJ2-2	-	TGCGCCAGCAGCGTGGCGGAGAACACCGGGGAGCTGTTTTTT	CASSVAENTGELFF
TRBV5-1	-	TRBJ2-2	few	TGCGCCAGCAGCTTGGCAAACACCGGGGAGCTGTTTTTT	CASSLANTGELFF
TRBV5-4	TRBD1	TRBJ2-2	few	TGTGCCAGCAACGGACAGGGAACCGGGGAGCTGTTTTTT	CASNGQGTGELFF
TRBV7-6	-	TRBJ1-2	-	TGTGCCAGCAGTTTTACCCCCGGGACAAGGGACTATGGCTACACCTTC	CASSFTPGTRDYGYTF
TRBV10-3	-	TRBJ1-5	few	TGTGCCATCAGTGTTAGGAGCAATCAGCCCCAGCATTTT	CAISVRSNQPQHF
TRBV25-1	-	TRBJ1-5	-	TGTGCCAGCAGTGGCTGGGGCGGCAATCAGCCCCAGCATTTT	CASSGWGGNQPQHF
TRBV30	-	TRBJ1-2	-	TGTGCCTGGAGGGGCCCGGGTTACGGCTACACCTTC	CAWRGPGYGYTF
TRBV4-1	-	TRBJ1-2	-	TGCGCCAGCAGCCAAGATATGAGGTCCCCCGGCTATGGCTACACCTTC	CASSQDMRSPGYGYTF
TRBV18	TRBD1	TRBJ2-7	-	TGTGCCAGCTCACCCGCAGGACAGGAAACCTACGAGCAGTACTTC	CASSPAGQETYEQYF
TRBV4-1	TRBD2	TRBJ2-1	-	TGCGCCAGCAGCCGGAAACTAGCGGGGAGCTCCTACAATGAGCAGTTCTTC	CASSRKLAGSSYNEQFF
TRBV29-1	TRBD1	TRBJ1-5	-	TGCAGCGTCCGGACAGGGGATCAGCCCCAGCATTTT	CSVRTGDQPQHF
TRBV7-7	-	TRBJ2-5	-	TGTGCCAGCAGCCAGACAGGTGTCCTAGCGGAGACCCAGTACTTC	CASSQTGVLAETQYF
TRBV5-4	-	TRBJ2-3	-	TGTGCCAGCAGCTCCACAGAGAGCACAGATACGCAGTATTTT	CASSSTESTDTQYF
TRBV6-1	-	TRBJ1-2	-	TGTGCCAGCCAAGTCCAGGGTGGACAGTATGGCTACACCTTC	CASQVQGGQYGYTF
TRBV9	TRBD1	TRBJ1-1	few	TGTGCCAGCAGTGAAACCGGGACAGCGAACACTGAAGCTTTCTTT	CASSETGTANTEAFF
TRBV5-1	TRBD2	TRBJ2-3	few	TGCGCCAGCAGCTTGGCTCCACTAGCGGGGGGGACAGATACGCAGTATTTT	CASSLAPLAGGTDTQYF
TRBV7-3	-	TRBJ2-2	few	TGTGCCAGCAGCTTACGTCAGGGATACACCGGGGAGCTGTTTTTT	CASSLRQGYTGELFF
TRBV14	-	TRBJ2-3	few	TGTGCCAGCAGCCCGTGGGGAGATACGCAGTATTTT	CASSPWGDTQYF
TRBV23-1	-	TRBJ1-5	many	TGCGCCAGCAGTCCACATAGAGCTGGGTGCAATCAGCCCCAGCATTTT	CASSPHRAGCNQPQHF
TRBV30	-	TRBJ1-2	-	TGTGCCTGGAGTGTCGGGGTAGCTAACTATGGCTACACCTTC	CAWSVGVANYGYTF
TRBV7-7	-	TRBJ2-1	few	TGTGCTAGCAGCTTGACAGGTGACGGACCTGAGCAGTTCTTC	CASSLTGDGPEQFF
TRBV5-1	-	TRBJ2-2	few	TGCGCCAGCAGCCTGGTCCGGGGGTCGAACACCGGGGAGCTGTTTTTT	CASSLVRGSNTGELFF
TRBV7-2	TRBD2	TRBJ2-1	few	TGTGCCAGCAGCTCAACTAGCGGGGTCTACAATGAGCAGTTCTTC	CASSSTSGVYNEQFF
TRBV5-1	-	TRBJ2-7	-	TGCGCCAGCAGCTTGCTAACGGGGGATGGGACTGGTGAGCAGTACTTC	CASSLLTGDGTGEQYF
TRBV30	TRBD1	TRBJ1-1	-	TGTGCCTGGAGTGTACAACAGGGGGAAGCTTTCTTT	CAWSVQQGEAFF
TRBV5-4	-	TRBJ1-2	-	TGTGCCAGCAGCCCGGGACTAGACTATGGCTACACCTTC	CASSPGLDYGYTF
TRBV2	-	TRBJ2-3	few	TGTGCCAGCAGAGCCAGAGAGAACACAGATACGCAGTATTTT	CASRARENTDTQYF
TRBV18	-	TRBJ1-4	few	TGTGCCAGCTCATCGGGACACCCAACTAATGAAAAACTGTTTTTT	CASSSGHPTNEKLFF
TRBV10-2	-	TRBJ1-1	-	TGCGCCAGCAGTGACCCCGGGGACGCTATGAACACTGAAGCTTTCTTT	CASSDPGDAMNTEAFF
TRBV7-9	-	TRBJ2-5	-	TGTGCCAGCAGTCTAGGCAGGCAAGAGACCCAGTACTTC	CASSLGRQETQYF
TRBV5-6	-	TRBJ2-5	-	TGTGCCAGCAGCCCGTGGGGGCGGGGAGAGACCCAGTACTTC	CASSPWGRGETQYF
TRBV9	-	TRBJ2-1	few	TGTGCCAGCAGCCCAAGGGGGGATGAGCAGTTCTTC	CASSPRGDEQFF